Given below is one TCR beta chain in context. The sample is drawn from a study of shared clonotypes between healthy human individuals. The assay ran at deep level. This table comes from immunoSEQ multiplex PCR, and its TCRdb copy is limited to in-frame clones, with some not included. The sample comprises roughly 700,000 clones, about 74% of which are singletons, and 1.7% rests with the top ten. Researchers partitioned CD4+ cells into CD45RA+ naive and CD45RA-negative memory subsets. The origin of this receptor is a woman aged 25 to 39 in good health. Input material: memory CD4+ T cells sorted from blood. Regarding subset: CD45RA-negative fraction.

Here the CDR3 reads CASSPTSSDEQFF. In nucleotides, the CDR3 is TGTGCCAGCAGCCCCACCAGCTCCGATGAGCAGTTCTTC. The V call is TRBV5-4, the J call TRBJ2-1; D call uncertain. This CDR3 has 13 residues. V was pared by 4 bases and J by 8 bases, with 13 bases between. The germline V gene has CDR1 SGHNT and CDR2 YYREEE (reference sequence).